This T cell receptor beta chain was profiled in a study of graft-versus-host responses after intestinal transplantation. Turning to the study itself: Each transplant was multivisceral, liver-intestinal, or isolated intestinal. Once they had received anti-thymocyte globulin induction, all recipients took tacrolimus and steroids for approximately 3 years. Whole-study findings and limits: Allograft graft-versus-host to host-versus-graft clonal ratios ran high in patients with graft-donor T cell macrochimerism. Present in recipient marrow, GvH clones included some that appeared first in ileum or blood.

On this clone itself: Its antigen is not known.

Germline trimming cut 0 bases from V and 5 bases from J; bases unmatched to any gene: 14. The CDR3 has 18 residues. Germline loops: CDR1 SGHRS, CDR2 YFSETQ. Sequencing was performed with immunoSEQ multiplex PCR; in TCRdb, only in-frame clones are kept and a portion is missing. The sample shows about 100,000 clones, roughly 87% of them seen only once. This sequence was found in a human donor who received an intestinal transplant. V is TRBV5-1 and J is TRBJ1-1; 9 bases are a match to TRBD1. The sample consisted of unstimulated CD4+ T cells sorted from spleen or lymph node cells, taken before intestinal transplant. DNA for the CDR3: TGCGCCAGCAGCTTGGACCCACGGGGGACAGGGAGGGGGACTGAAGCTTTCTTT. This codes for CASSLDPRGTGRGTEAFF. The full variable domain, its missing parts supplied by reference TRBV5-1 and TRBJ1-1, is KAGVTQTPRYLIKTRGQQVTLSCSPISGHRSVSWYQQTPGQGLQFLFEYFSETQRNKGNFPGRFSGRQFSNSRSEMNVSTLELGDSALYLCASSLDPRGTGRGTEAFFGQGTRLTVV.